The 13 T cell receptor beta chains presented below share a single source sample, sequenced in a study of blood T cell repertoires in COVID-19. The assay was immunoSEQ multiplex PCR, and TCRdb's table has in-frame clones only and misses some. The sample lists 300,000 to 350,000 clones, about four fifths seen once, with about 2.7% in the top ten. Sample: peripheral blood. All receptors come from a young man with active or convalescent COVID-19.

The chain links TRBV19 to TRBJ1-5; D remains unclear. CDR1 is LNHDA and CDR2 is SQIVND in the germline V gene (reference sequence). This CDR3 contains 13 residues. Trimming removed 7 bases from V and 4 bases from J, with 11 bases in between. DNA for the CDR3: TGTGCCAGTACCGGAGGAGCAAATCAGCCCCAGCATTTT. It yields the protein CASTGGANQPQHF.

This sequence joins TRBV15 and TRBJ2-1, with 8 bases lining up with TRBD2. J was trimmed by 7 bases and V by 5 bases; bases with no gene match: 10. Germline V CDR1 and CDR2: LNHNV, YYDKDF (reference sequence). The CDR3 is made up of 15 amino acids. Here the CDR3 DNA reads TGTGCCACCAGCGCACGACTAGCGTCGGGTAATGAGCAGTTCTTC. Translated, it gives CATSARLASGNEQFF.

The chain combines TRBV7-2 with TRBJ2-7; D call uncertain. The V gene's germline CDR1 is SGHTA and CDR2 FQGNSA. The CDR3 length is 12 residues. With 6 bases removed from V and 4 bases from J, the gap between germline ends came to 10 bases. CDR3 region: CASSQNRYEQYF. CDR3 bases: TGTGCCAGCAGTCAGAACCGTTACGAGCAGTACTTC.

This rearrangement joins TRBV2 to TRBJ2-7; D uncertain. V gave up 6 bases and J gave up 1 base, with 7 bases separating them. The CDR3 contains 12 residues. CDR1 is SNHLY, CDR2 FYNNEI, per germline. The CDR3 loop is CASRSNSYEQYF. The CDR3, as DNA: TGTGCCAGCAGGTCTAATTCCTACGAGCAGTACTTC.

The chain has TRBV7-8 and TRBJ1-4; D remains ambiguous. V was shortened by 5 bases and J by 10 bases, with 11 bases between the two germline ends. Germline lookup yields CDR1 SGHVS and CDR2 FQNEAQ. The CDR3 has 12 residues. CDR3 nucleotide sequence: TGTGCCAGCAGCCCCCTTAGCCGAAAACTGTTTTTT. Amino acids: CASSPLSRKLFF.

The chain joins TRBV6-5 to TRBJ2-1; 9 positions agree with TRBD2. Per the germline V gene, CDR1 is MNHEY and CDR2 is SVGAGI. The CDR3 totals 13 residues. J was trimmed by 7 bases and V by 8 bases; bases with no gene match: 6. This CDR3 reads CASSGLAQNEQFF. The CDR3 DNA reads TGTGCCAGCTCTGGACTAGCGCAAAATGAGCAGTTCTTC.

The chain links TRBV4-1 to TRBJ2-3; possibly TRBD1 for D (6 bases). Trimming removed 10 bases from V and 4 bases from J, with 15 bases in between. Germline CDR1 is MGHRA and CDR2 is YSYEKL. This CDR3 is built from 13 residues. CDR3 nucleotide sequence: TGCGCCACCAGGGGAAGGGGATCAGATACGCAGTATTTT. It translates to CATRGRGSDTQYF.

This chain's CDR3 is CSVGGQGDYGYTF. The CDR3, as DNA: TGCAGCGTGGGGGGACAGGGTGACTATGGCTACACCTTC. The chain couples TRBV29-1 to TRBJ1-2, with TRBD1 matching 9 bases. The junction had 5 bases not matched to a gene; V was cut back by 6 bases and J by 3 bases. The CDR3 runs 13 residues. Germline V gene sequence: CDR1 SQVTM, CDR2 ANQGSEA.

This chain connects TRBV7-9 to TRBJ1-5; 7 nucleotides match TRBD1. The CDR3 extends over 14 amino acids. Trimming took 7 bases from V and 6 from J; bases not matched to a gene: 9. Germline lookup yields CDR1 SEHNR and CDR2 FQNEAQ (reference sequence). CDR3 nucleotide sequence: TGTGCCAGCACCAATGACAGGGCAGGTCAGCCCCAGCATTTT. This encodes CASTNDRAGQPQHF.

This chain joins TRBV5-6 and TRBJ2-1; 9 positions agree with TRBD2. J was trimmed by 2 bases and V by 0 bases; bases with no gene match: 3. This CDR3 has 16 residues. CDR1 and CDR2 (germline): SGHDT, YYEEEE. The CDR3 DNA reads TGTGCCAGCAGCTTGGAACTAGCGGGTGCCTACAATGAGCAGTTCTTC. Translation: CASSLELAGAYNEQFF.

This clone was seen a few times. The chain is built from TRBV3-1 (or the pseudogene TRBV3-2) and TRBJ2-7; 8 bases match TRBD2. V shed 1 base, J shed 1 base, and the junction held 3 bases outside the gene matches. The CDR3 spans 15 residues. Germline values: CDR1 LGHDT, CDR2 YNNKEL (reference sequence). The CDR3 DNA sequence: TGTGCCAGCAGCCAAGCCAGCGGGAGTTCCTACGAGCAGTACTTC. This codes for CASSQASGSSYEQYF.

The chain combines TRBV7-9 with TRBJ1-6, with 7 bases fitting TRBD1. The trim removed 3 bases at V and 7 bases at J, leaving 3 bases unmatched. The length of the CDR3 is 14 residues. Per germline, CDR1 SEHNR and CDR2 FQNEAQ (reference sequence). The CDR3 DNA follows: TGTGCCAGCAGCTTCTGGGACAGCAATTCACCCCTCCACTTT. Encoded protein: CASSFWDSNSPLHF.

As regards this clone: Other nucleotide sequences in the sample specify the same CDR3. The chain has TRBV29-1 and TRBJ1-1; D is undetermined. Germline lookup yields CDR1 SQVTM and CDR2 ANQGSEA. V lost 5 bases and J 1 base, leaving 5 bases between the germline ends. This CDR3 is built from 11 residues. CDR3 residues: CSVLTNTEAFF. The CDR3 DNA sequence: TGCAGCGTTCTAACGAACACTGAAGCTTTCTTT.